This T cell receptor (beta chain) is drawn from a study of shared clonotypes between healthy human individuals. General observations from the study: In the sorted subsets, rarefaction showed sequencing was incomplete despite large depth. Four donors shared around 5% of their naive CD4 clonotypes.

Germline V lookup: CDR1 MNHNS, CDR2 SASEGT. There are 14 residues in the CDR3. V lost 1 base and J 4 bases, leaving 10 bases between the germline ends. Authors' processing steps: Junction-only immunoSEQ sequences carried no quality scores, so filtering differed. The method was immunoSEQ multiplex PCR; TCRdb's version includes in-frame clones alone and lacks a portion of them. V and J calls and clone size are as listed in that table; D and trimming were resolved from the DNA. The sample contains around 2,000,000 clones, about 95% of which appear only once. This clone was detected only a few times. Its antigen remains unidentified. Terminally differentiated effector memory CD45RA+ cells were excluded by CCR7 positive selection of CD45RO-negative cells.

The sequenced material came from naive CD8+ T cells sorted from blood. The V call is TRBV6-1, the J call TRBJ1-1; tentatively, D is TRBD1 (6 bases). The sequence was collected from a man aged 18 to 35 in good health. This CDR3 reads CASSEEGVSTEAFF. CDR3 bases: TGTGCCAGCAGTGAAGAGGGGGTGAGCACTGAAGCTTTCTTT.